Each of the 25 T cell receptor beta chains below was sequenced from the same sample in a study of T cells in women clearing cervical HPV infection. Sequencing was performed with immunoSEQ multiplex PCR; in TCRdb, only in-frame clones are kept and a portion is missing. The sample has fewer than 35,000 clones. Sequenced: blood buffy coat. Receptors were obtained from a woman aged 18-70 years with a cervical HPV16 infection that either progressed to CIN3+ or cleared (not recorded which).

In the case of this clone: The sequenced fragment ends 3 residues before the CDR3 boundary, so the rest is inferred from the germline J gene. The rearrangement links TRBV4-2 to TRBJ2-2; TRBD1 matches 8 bases. CDR3 length: 17 amino acids. Germline assignment: CDR1 LGHNA and CDR2 YNFKEQ. Trimming cost V 0 bases and J 4 bases; bases outside gene matches: 7. The part of the CDR3 DNA that was read is TGTGCCAGCAGCCAAGAGTATTGGCAGGGGGCCACCGGGGAG. Translating it yields CASSQEYWQGATGE. In full, the CDR3 reads CASSQEYWQGATGELFF.

Concerning this clone itself: The read ends 3 residues before the CDR3 terminus; that terminus is restored from the germline J gene. V usage is TRBV2 and J usage is TRBJ2-7, with TRBD1 matching over 7 bases. The CDR3 contains 14 residues. Germline assignment: CDR1 SNHLY and CDR2 FYNNEI. The V and J ends lost 0 bases and 3 bases, in that order; junction bases with no gene match: 2. CDR3 sequence reads: CASSEAPGGYEQYF. CDR3 DNA (partial): TGTGCCAGCAGTGAAGCCCCAGGGGGCTACGAG.

The chain's CDR3 is CASSQDAQSYEQYF. The covered CDR3 bases are TGTGCCAGCAGCCAAGATGCACAGAGCTACGAG. V usage is TRBV14 and J usage is TRBJ2-7, with D uncertain. The read finishes 3 residues shy of the CDR3 end, and the germline J gene is used to complete it. In germline, CDR1 is SGHDN, CDR2 FVKESK. The CDR3 covers 14 residues. Deletions cut 0 bases from V and 3 bases from J, with 9 bases between.

Concerning this clone: The CDR3 end falls 3 residues outside the read, so it is completed with the germline J gene. The V call is TRBV19, the J call TRBJ2-3, with 11 bases that match TRBD1. After removal of 7 bases from V and 4 bases from J, the junction contained 7 bases not matched to a gene. The CDR3 has 15 amino acids. Germline loops: CDR1 LNHDA, CDR2 SQIVND (reference sequence). The sequenced part of the CDR3 DNA is TGTGCCAGTACCCTAGGACAGGGGGCGGCAGATACG. It is translated as CASTLGQGAADT. The CDR3, in full, reads CASTLGQGAADTQYF.

Comments on this clone: The read gets to within 3 residues of the CDR3 end, and the germline J gene fills in the rest. The chain uses TRBV19 and TRBJ2-2; 12 bases map to TRBD2. Germline CDR1 is LNHDA and CDR2 is SQIVND (reference sequence). After removal of 4 bases from V and 0 bases from J, the junction contained 6 bases not matched to a gene. CDR3 length: 18 amino acids. This CDR3 reads CASSTATSGRTNTGELFF. The DNA read from the CDR3 is TGTGCCAGTAGTACCGCTACTAGCGGGAGGACGAACACCGGGGAG.

For this clone: Read coverage stops 3 residues before the CDR3 terminus; the germline J gene supplies the remainder. The rearrangement links TRBV7-2 to TRBJ2-7, with 8 nucleotides matching TRBD1. From germline, CDR1 is SGHTA and CDR2 FQGNSA. The CDR3 consists of 13 residues. V shed 5 bases and J 6 bases; nucleotides not matched to a gene: 6. The covered CDR3 bases are TGTGCCAGCAGCCCGGACAGGGATCGCGAG. This gives the protein CASSPDRDRE. The full CDR3 protein is CASSPDRDREQYF. The entire variable domain, with the rest obtained from reference TRBV7-2 and TRBJ2-7, is as follows: GAGVSQSPSNKVTEKGKDVELRCDPISGHTALYWYRQSLGQGLEFLIYFQGNSAPDKSGLPSDRFSAERTGGSVSTLTIQRTQQEDSAVYLCASSPDRDREQYFGPGTRLTVT.

With regard to this clone: The CDR3 end lies 3 residues beyond the end of the read and is filled in from the germline J gene. This chain uses TRBV6-2 or TRBV6-3 with TRBJ2-7; TRBD2 matches 8 bases. The CDR3 is made up of 14 amino acids. The V gene's germline CDR1 is MNHEY and CDR2 SVGEGT. Trimming took 4 bases from V and 4 from J; bases not matched to a gene: 6. CDR3 sequence: CASSWGTRGYEQYF. The CDR3 bases that were read are TGTGCCAGCAGTTGGGGGACTAGGGGGTACGAG.

Regarding this clone: The CDR3 end is not reached by the read, which stops 3 residues before it; the germline J gene fills it in. V and J are TRBV18 and TRBJ1-2, with no clear D. Per germline, CDR1 KGHSH and CDR2 LQKENI. This CDR3 has 15 residues. CDR3 DNA (partial): TGTGCCAGCTCCCCTACTAGCGGGAGATGGAATGAC. Residues: CASSPTSGRWND. The complete CDR3 sequence is CASSPTSGRWNDYTF.

For this clone: The read ends 3 residues early relative to the CDR3; the germline J gene fills the gap. The chain uses TRBV20-1 and TRBJ2-3; D unresolved. The length of the CDR3 is 11 residues. V was cut by 3 bases and J by 6 bases, with 7 bases left in between. Germline loops: CDR1 DFQATT, CDR2 SNEGSKA (reference sequence). The DNA read from the CDR3 is TGCAGTGCTAGGACTGGGGATACG. Translated: CSARTGDT. The whole CDR3 reads CSARTGDTQYF.

Of note for this clone: With the read ending 3 residues before the CDR3 end, the germline J gene is used to fill in that end. The V call is TRBV7-8, the J call TRBJ2-7; 11 bases match TRBD2. Losses at the gene ends were 5 bases for V and 0 bases for J; bases not matched to a gene: 6. CDR1 and CDR2 from the germline V gene are SGHVS and FQNEAQ. The CDR3 extends over 16 amino acids. The CDR3 sequence is CASSPRLAGSSYEQYF. The part of the CDR3 DNA that was read is TGTGCCAGCAGCCCGCGACTAGCGGGGAGCTCCTACGAG.

Of note for this clone: The DNA ends 3 residues before the CDR3 does, and the rest of the CDR3 is filled in from the germline J gene. The J gene is TRBJ2-1, the V gene TRBV18, with D unresolved. Germline values: CDR1 KGHSH, CDR2 LQKENI. V was shortened by 1 base and J by 7 bases, with 5 bases between the two germline ends. The CDR3 spans 12 residues. The CDR3 region is CASSPLYNEQFF. Incomplete CDR3 DNA: TGTGCCAGCTCACCACTCTATAATGAG.

To note about this clone: The CDR3 is cut off 3 residues early in the read; its end comes from the germline J gene. The gene calls are TRBV6-2 or TRBV6-3 and TRBJ2-5; no firm D call. Deletions cut 6 bases from V and 0 bases from J, with 14 bases between. Germline assignment: CDR1 MNHEY and CDR2 SVGEGT. The CDR3 consists of 15 residues. CDR3 protein: CASSPGSNDQETQYF. CDR3 DNA (partial): TGTGCCAGCAGCCCCGGGTCGAATGACCAAGAGACC.

As for this clone: The read ends 3 residues shy of where the CDR3 ends; the end is completed using the germline J gene. This chain links TRBV7-9 with TRBJ2-1; tentatively, D is TRBD2 (6 bases). CDR1 and CDR2 from the germline V gene are SEHNR and FQNEAQ (reference sequence). The V end was cut by 1 base, the J end by 5 bases, with 12 bases between. The CDR3 runs to 15 residues. The covered CDR3 bases are TGTGCCAGCAGCTTAGATTTGGCGGGAAACAATGAG. This gives the protein CASSLDLAGNNE. The whole CDR3 sequence is CASSLDLAGNNEQFF.

The CDR3 bases that were read are TGTGCCAGCAGCTTCGCCGGGACAGGGGGCACTGAA. Protein sequence: CASSFAGTGGTE. The whole CDR3 protein reads CASSFAGTGGTEAFF. The chain employs TRBV5-6 and TRBJ1-1; 11 bases agree with TRBD1. The read stops 3 residues short of the end of the CDR3; the missing end is completed from the germline J gene. Germline V gene lookup returns CDR1 SGHDT and CDR2 YYEEEE. J was trimmed by 4 bases and V by 2 bases; bases with no gene match: 4. The CDR3 sequence is 15 residues long.

The sequenced part of the CDR3 DNA is TGCAGTGCTGCGAGGGGAGGAACTGAA. It specifies CSAARGGTE. The CDR3, in full, reads CSAARGGTEAFF. The chain has TRBV20-1 and TRBJ1-1, with D perhaps TRBD1 (5 bases). The CDR3 end is not reached by the read, which stops 3 residues before it; the germline J gene fills it in. The CDR3 runs 12 residues. Germline CDR1 and CDR2: DFQATT and SNEGSKA (reference sequence). With 5 bases removed from V and 5 bases from J, the gap between germline ends came to 12 bases.

A remark on this clone: The read halts 3 residues ahead of the CDR3 end, with the missing end drawn from the germline J gene. The chain joins TRBV11-2 to TRBJ1-2; weak D call: TRBD1 (6 bases). This CDR3 comprises 14 residues. The V and J ends lost 1 base and 7 bases respectively, with 13 bases between them. Germline V lookup: CDR1 SGHAT, CDR2 FQNNGV. The CDR3 bases that were read are TGTGCCAGCAGCTTAGTCATGGGGGCGGGTGGC. Its translation: CASSLVMGAGG. The entire CDR3 sequence reads CASSLVMGAGGYTF.

Regarding this clone: A read error may produce the germline difference seen at one junction end. Read sequence stops 3 residues before the CDR3 end, and the germline J gene provides the missing end. The chain recombines TRBV5-1 with TRBJ2-3; TRBD2 agrees at 10 bases. Germline V gene lookup returns CDR1 SGHRS and CDR2 YFSETQ. The CDR3 runs 17 residues. The CDR3 sequence: CATSKGLAGAAADTQYF. The DNA read from the CDR3 is TGCGCCACCAGCAAGGGGCTAGCGGGGGCCGCCGCAGATACG.

The CDR3 sequence: CASSYGQGASYGYTF. The sequenced part of the CDR3 DNA is TGTGCCAGCTCCTACGGACAGGGCGCATCCTATGGC. V gene TRBV18 combines with J gene TRBJ1-2, with 8 bases fitting TRBD1. The missing CDR3 end, 3 residues past where the read stops, is filled in from the germline J gene. V lost 6 bases and J lost 4; bases outside the gene matches: 10. Germline V gene data show CDR1 as KGHSH and CDR2 as LQKENI. The CDR3 extends over 15 amino acids.

The CDR3 is CASSQDLAITDTQYF. CDR3 DNA (partial): TGTGCCAGCAGCCAAGATCTAGCGATCACAGATACG. The V call is TRBV4-2, the J call TRBJ2-3; the D gene is possibly TRBD2 (6 bases). Read sequence stops 3 residues before the CDR3 end, and the germline J gene provides the missing end. The CDR3 loop spans 15 amino acids. The ends were cut back, 0 bases at V and 2 bases at J, with 9 bases in the middle. Germline values: CDR1 LGHNA, CDR2 YNFKEQ.

Concerning this clone itself: The CDR3 goes on 3 residues after the read ends, and that part is filled in from the germline J gene. The gene calls are TRBV5-6 and TRBJ1-6; D not certain. Germline CDR1 SGHDT, CDR2 YYEEEE. The CDR3 has 12 amino acids. Trimming stripped 2 bases from V and 10 bases from J, with 7 bases between. Here the CDR3 reads CASSLGQSPLHF. CDR3 bases read: TGTGCCAGCAGCTTAGGTCAATCACCC. The complete variable domain, with remaining parts taken from reference TRBV5-6 and TRBJ1-6, reads DAGVTQSPTHLIKTRGQQVTLRCSPKSGHDTVSWYQQALGQGPQFIFQYYEEEERQRGNFPDRFSGHQFPNYSSELNVNALLLGDSALYLCASSLGQSPLHFGNGTRLTVT.

In the case of this clone: The CDR3 is cut off 3 residues early in the read; its end comes from the germline J gene. The J gene is TRBJ1-2, the V gene TRBV30; no firm D call. The germline V and J ends were trimmed by 0 bases and 2 bases, with 10 bases remaining between them. CDR1 is GTSNPN and CDR2 is SVGIG in the germline V gene (reference sequence). The CDR3 has 14 residues. The CDR3 bases that were read are TGTGCCTGGAGTGTAAACATTCGAAACTATGGC. Its protein product is CAWSVNIRNYG. The complete CDR3 protein is CAWSVNIRNYGYTF.

About this clone itself: The read stops 3 residues short of the end of the CDR3; the missing end is completed from the germline J gene. The chain links TRBV7-3 to TRBJ2-7, with D possibly being TRBD1 (5 bases). Trimming stripped 5 bases from V and 4 bases from J, with 15 bases between. CDR1 SGHTA and CDR2 FQGTGA come from the germline V gene. This CDR3 has 14 amino acids. The CDR3 loop is CASSRQGFGYEQYF. CDR3 DNA, as far as it was read: TGTGCCAGCAGCCGCCAGGGATTTGGGTACGAG.

A note on this clone: Read coverage stops 3 residues before the CDR3 terminus; the germline J gene supplies the remainder. The rearrangement joins TRBV5-1 to TRBJ1-5; 8 bases match TRBD1. The germline V gene has CDR1 SGHRS and CDR2 YFSETQ. With V trimmed by 4 bases and J by 5 bases, 8 bases remained unmatched. The CDR3 contains 15 residues. The CDR3 DNA, read in part, is TGCGCCAGCAGCACAGGGGGGCTAACGGATCAGCCC. It codes for CASSTGGLTDQP. The complete CDR3 reads CASSTGGLTDQPQHF.

With regard to this clone: The read stops 3 residues short of the end of the CDR3; the missing end is completed from the germline J gene. V and J are TRBV15 and TRBJ1-2; D is unresolved. This CDR3 has 14 residues. Germline CDR1 reads LNHNV; CDR2 reads YYDKDF (reference sequence). The CDR3 is CATSREGRGGGYTF. The sequenced part of the CDR3 DNA is TGTGCCACCAGCAGAGAAGGGCGGGGAGGAGGC.

About this clone itself: Read sequence stops 3 residues before the CDR3 end, and the germline J gene provides the missing end. The chain carries TRBV6-2 or TRBV6-3 and TRBJ2-1, with 12 positions matching TRBD2. Trimming took 3 bases from V and 7 from J; bases not matched to a gene: 10. There are 17 residues in the CDR3. Germline lookup yields CDR1 MNHEY and CDR2 SVGEGT. The part of the CDR3 DNA that was read is TGTGCCAGCAGTTATCTGACTAGCGGGGGCCTATTAAATGAG. As protein: CASSYLTSGGLLNE. The whole CDR3 region reads CASSYLTSGGLLNEQFF.